This T cell receptor beta chain was retrieved from a study of OX40 agonist ivuxolimab in advanced cancers. Sequencing was performed with immunoSEQ multiplex PCR; in TCRdb, only in-frame clones are kept and a portion is missing. This table has about 95,000 clones, roughly nine tenths appearing once. This CDR3 region has 13 residues. Germline V gene data show CDR1 as SGHTA and CDR2 as FQGNSA. V was pared by 1 base and J by 1 base, with 5 bases between. The genes are TRBV7-2 and TRBJ2-7; D remains ambiguous. The source is an adult with an advanced solid tumor such as melanoma, head and neck, liver or kidney cancer. The sample consisted of CD4+ or CD8+ T cells sorted from blood, taken in a trial of the OX40 agonist ivuxolimab. CDR3: CASSLDRSYEQYF. The CDR3 nucleotides are TGTGCCAGCAGCTTAGATAGGTCCTACGAGCAGTACTTC.